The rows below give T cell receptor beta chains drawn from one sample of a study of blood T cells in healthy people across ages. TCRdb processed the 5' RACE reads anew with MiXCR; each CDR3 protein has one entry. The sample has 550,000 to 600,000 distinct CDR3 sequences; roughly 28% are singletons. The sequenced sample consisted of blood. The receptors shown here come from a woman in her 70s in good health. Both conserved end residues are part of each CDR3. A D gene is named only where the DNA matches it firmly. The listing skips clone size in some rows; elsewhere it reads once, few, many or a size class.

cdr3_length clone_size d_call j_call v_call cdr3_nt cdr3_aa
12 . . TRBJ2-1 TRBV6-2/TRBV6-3 TGTGCCAGCAGTTATCCCTCAAAAGGGCAGTTCTTC CASSYPSKGQFF
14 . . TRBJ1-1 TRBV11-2 TGTGCCAGCAGCTTATTTTCTAAGAACACTGAAGCTTTCTTT CASSLFSKNTEAFF
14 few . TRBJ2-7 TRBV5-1 TGCGCCAGCAGCTCCGACACGGACTCCTACGAGCAGTACTTC CASSSDTDSYEQYF
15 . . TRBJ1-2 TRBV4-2 TGTGCCAGCAGCCAGGGTACCGAGACAGGCTATGGCTACACCTTC CASSQGTETGYGYTF
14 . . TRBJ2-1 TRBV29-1 TGCAGCGTCCACCAAAGCCCGGGTCCTAATGAGCAGTTCTTC CSVHQSPGPNEQFF
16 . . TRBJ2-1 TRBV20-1 TGCAGCTCCCCCGGGCTAGCGCTGAGCTCCTACAATGAGCAGTTCTTC CSSPGLALSSYNEQFF
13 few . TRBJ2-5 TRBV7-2 TGTGCCAGCAGCTTAGACGGGAAGAGAACCCAGTACTTC CASSLDGKRTQYF
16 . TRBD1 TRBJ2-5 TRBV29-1 TGCAGCGTCCCCGGACAGGGGGCCCCCCCTTTTCAGACCCAGTACTTC CSVPGQGAPPFQTQYF
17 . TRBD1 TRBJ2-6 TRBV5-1 TGCGCCAGCAGCAGAACCGGGACAGTTACTGGGGCCGACGTCCTGACTTTC CASSRTGTVTGADVLTF
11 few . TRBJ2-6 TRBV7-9 TGTGCCAGCAGCTTAATCGGAAGTTCGTTATTC CASSLIGSSLF
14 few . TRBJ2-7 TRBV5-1 TGCGCCAGCAGCCCGACGACTCCCACCTACGAGCAGTACTTC CASSPTTPTYEQYF
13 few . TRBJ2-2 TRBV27 TGTGCCAGCAGGAACCAGGGTACCGGGGAGCTGTTTTTT CASRNQGTGELFF
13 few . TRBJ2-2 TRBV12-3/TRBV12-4 TGTGCCAGCAGTTTCTTAGGGACCGGGGAGCTGTTTTTT CASSFLGTGELFF
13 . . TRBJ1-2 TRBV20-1 TGCAGTGCTAGAGATCTAAGTCTTTATGGCTACACCTTC CSARDLSLYGYTF
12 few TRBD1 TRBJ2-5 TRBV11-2 TGTGCCAGTCAGGGGGATTCGGAGACCCAGTACTTC CASQGDSETQYF
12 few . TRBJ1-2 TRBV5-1 TGCGCCAGCAGGACGGCGTGGGATGGCTACACCTTC CASRTAWDGYTF
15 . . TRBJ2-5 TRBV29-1 TGCAGCGGACTTAAAGGGCTTAAATTACAAGAGACCCAGTACTTC CSGLKGLKLQETQYF
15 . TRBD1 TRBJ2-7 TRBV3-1 TGTGCCAGCAGCTACGGACAGGTGAAGCCCTACGAGCAGTACTTC CASSYGQVKPYEQYF
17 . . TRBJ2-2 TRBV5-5 TGTGCCAGCAGCTTGGCCGGAAGGTCGCGAGGCACCGGGGAGCTGTTTTTT CASSLAGRSRGTGELFF
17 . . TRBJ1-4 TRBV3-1 TGTGCCAGCAGCCCCCCTGGCCCCAGGGTAACTAATGAAAAACTGTTTTTT CASSPPGPRVTNEKLFF
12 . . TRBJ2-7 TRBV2 TGTGCCACCGGGATGGGAGGCTACGAGCAGTACTTC CATGMGGYEQYF
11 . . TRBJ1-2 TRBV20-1 TGCAGTGCTAGAGATTTTCGGGGCTACACCTTC CSARDFRGYTF
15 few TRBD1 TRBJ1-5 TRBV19 TGTGCCAGTAGTCCCGTTGACAGGGGGAATCAGCCCCAGCATTTT CASSPVDRGNQPQHF
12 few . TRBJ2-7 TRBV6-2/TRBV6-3 TGTGCCAGCAGTTACTCGATTGGGAACCAGTACTTC CASSYSIGNQYF
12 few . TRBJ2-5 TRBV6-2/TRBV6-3 TGTGTCAGCAGCATTTTGCAAGAGACCCAGTACTTC CVSSILQETQYF
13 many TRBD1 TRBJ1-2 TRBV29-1 TGCAGCGTTGCGGGACAGCCTTTCTATGGCTACACCTTC CSVAGQPFYGYTF
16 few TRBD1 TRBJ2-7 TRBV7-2 TGTGCCAGCAGCTTAGGTGTGGGACAGGGCACCTACGAGCAGTACTTC CASSLGVGQGTYEQYF
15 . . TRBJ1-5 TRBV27 TGTGCCAGCAGTTTAAACAGGGATAGCAATCAGCCCCAGCATTTT CASSLNRDSNQPQHF
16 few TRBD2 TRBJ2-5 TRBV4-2 TGTGCCAGCAGCCAAGATTTAACTAGCGGCCCTCAGGCCCAGTACTTC CASSQDLTSGPQAQYF
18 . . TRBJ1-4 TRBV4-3 TGCGCCAGCAGCCAAGATTATAGGCCCGGGGGCTCTTTAGGAAAACTGTTTTTT CASSQDYRPGGSLGKLFF
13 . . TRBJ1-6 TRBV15 TGTGCCACCAGCAACAGGGCTGATTCACCCCTCCACTTT CATSNRADSPLHF
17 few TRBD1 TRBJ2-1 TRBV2 TGTGCCAGCAGGACCAGACAGGGCCGAAGCTCCTACAATGAGCAGTTCTTC CASRTRQGRSSYNEQFF
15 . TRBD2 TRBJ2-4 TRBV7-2 TGTGCCAGCAGCGCCCCCCGCGGGGGGACGGACATTCAGTACTTC CASSAPRGGTDIQYF
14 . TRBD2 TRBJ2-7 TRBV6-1 TGTGCCGGCGGGGGGGGTTCCCAATCCTACGAGCAGTACTTC CAGGGGSQSYEQYF
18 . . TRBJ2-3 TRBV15 TGTGCCACCAGCTCGCGCCACGGGGGCGGGGGAAGTGCAGATACGCAGTATTTT CATSSRHGGGGSADTQYF
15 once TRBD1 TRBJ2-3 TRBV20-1 TGCAGTGCTAGTGGGGGACAGGGTTTTGCAGATACGCAGTATTTT CSASGGQGFADTQYF
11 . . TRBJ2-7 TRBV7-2 TGTGCCAGCAGCTATTTGGACGAGCAGTACTTC CASSYLDEQYF
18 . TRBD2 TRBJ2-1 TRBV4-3 TGCGCCAGCAGCCAAGATCTGAGCGGGGGGGATTTTTACAATGAGCAGTTCTTC CASSQDLSGGDFYNEQFF
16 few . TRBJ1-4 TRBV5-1 TGCGCCAGCAGCTATCGGTACAGTGCAACTAATGAAAAACTGTTTTTT CASSYRYSATNEKLFF
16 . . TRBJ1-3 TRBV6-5 TGTGCCAGCAGTTCCAACTACAGGGTCCTCGGAAACACCATATATTTT CASSSNYRVLGNTIYF
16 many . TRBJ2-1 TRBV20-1 TGCAGTGCTAGAGATGAAAAGACAGCGATTTACAATGAGCAGTTCTTC CSARDEKTAIYNEQFF
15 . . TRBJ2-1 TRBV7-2 TGTGCCAGCAGCTTAAGGTCTGCCAAGAGCAATGAGCAGTTCTTC CASSLRSAKSNEQFF
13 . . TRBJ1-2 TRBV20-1 TGCAGTACAATAAGCATAACTAACTATGGCTACACCTTC CSTISITNYGYTF
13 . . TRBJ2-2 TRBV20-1 TGCAGTGCAAAGACGGTGAACACCGGGGAGCTGTTTTTT CSAKTVNTGELFF